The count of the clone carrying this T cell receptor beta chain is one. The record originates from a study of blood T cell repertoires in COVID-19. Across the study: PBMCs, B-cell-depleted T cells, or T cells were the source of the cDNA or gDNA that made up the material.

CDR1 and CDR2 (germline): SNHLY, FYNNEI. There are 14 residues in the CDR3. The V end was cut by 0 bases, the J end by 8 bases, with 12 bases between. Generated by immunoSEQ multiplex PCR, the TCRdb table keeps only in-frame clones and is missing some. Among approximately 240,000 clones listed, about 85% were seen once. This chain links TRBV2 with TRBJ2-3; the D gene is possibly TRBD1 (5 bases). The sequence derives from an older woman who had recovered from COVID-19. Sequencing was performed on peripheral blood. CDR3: CASSEAVIQGTQYF. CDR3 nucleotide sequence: TGTGCCAGCAGTGAAGCAGTAATTCAGGGTACGCAGTATTTT. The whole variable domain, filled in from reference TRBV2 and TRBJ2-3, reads EPEVTQTPSHQVTQMGQEVILRCVPISNHLYFYWYRQILGQKVEFLVSFYNNEISEKSEIFDDQFSVERPDGSNFTLKIRSTKLEDSAMYFCASSEAVIQGTQYFGPGTRLTVL.